This is a list of T cell receptor beta chains from one sample in a study of shared clonotypes between healthy human individuals. The data were produced by immunoSEQ multiplex PCR, yet TCRdb's version contains in-frame clones alone and is incomplete. The table shows fewer than 1 million clones, with around 96% occurring only once. The sequenced material came from naive CD8+ T cells sorted from blood. Receptor source: a man aged 25 to 45 in good health. CDR3s include the opening cysteine and the closing phenylalanine or tryptophan. D genes are given only for firm matches. Only some rows state a clone size, as once, few, many or a class for expanded clones.

V gene	J gene	clone size	D gene	CDR3 protein	CDR3 DNA
TRBV11-3	TRBJ2-1	-	TRBD2	CASSPSILADNEQFF	TGTGCCAGCAGCCCCAGTATCCTAGCGGACAATGAGCAGTTCTTC
TRBV5-1	TRBJ2-3	-	TRBD2	CASSLSGGGTSTDTQYF	TGCGCCAGCAGCTTGTCTGGCGGGGGAACTAGCACAGATACGCAGTATTTT
TRBV2	TRBJ1-1	once	-	CASSETPSGTEAFF	TGTGCCAGCAGTGAAACCCCGTCCGGGACTGAAGCTTTCTTT
TRBV6-6	TRBJ2-1	-	-	CASTLEDYPGEQFF	TGTGCCAGCACCCTCGAAGATTACCCTGGTGAGCAGTTCTTC
TRBV30	TRBJ2-7	-	TRBD1	CACTGTGTSEQYF	TGTGCCTGCACCGGGACAGGAACCAGCGAGCAGTACTTC
TRBV4-1	TRBJ2-5	-	TRBD2	CASSQESGDGRTQYF	TGCGCCAGCAGCCAAGAAAGCGGGGACGGGAGGACCCAGTACTTC
TRBV7-9	TRBJ2-7	-	TRBD2	CASSALGRGSYEQYF	TGTGCCAGCAGCGCGTTGGGGAGGGGCTCCTACGAGCAGTACTTC
TRBV27	TRBJ2-7	-	-	CASSLSREYEQYF	TGTGCCAGCAGTTTATCGAGGGAATACGAGCAGTACTTC
TRBV19	TRBJ1-5	-	-	CASSTEPGVYQPQHF	TGTGCCAGTAGTACCGAGCCAGGGGTTTATCAGCCCCAGCATTTT
TRBV6-5	TRBJ1-2	-	-	CASRRGPYGYTF	TGTGCCAGCCGCCGCGGGCCCTATGGCTACACCTTC
TRBV7-8	TRBJ1-5	-	TRBD1	CASSYRGVSQPQHF	TGTGCCAGCAGCTACAGGGGTGTTAGTCAGCCCCAGCATTTT
TRBV7-7	TRBJ2-5	-	-	CASTGRVQTQYF	TGTGCCAGCACCGGGCGGGTCCAGACCCAGTACTTC
TRBV9	TRBJ1-1	-	-	CASSHWAERGTEAFF	TGTGCCAGCAGCCATTGGGCGGAGAGGGGAACTGAAGCTTTCTTT
TRBV9	TRBJ2-3	-	TRBD2	CASSVEPGLAVPLGTQYF	TGTGCCAGCAGCGTAGAGCCAGGACTAGCGGTCCCGTTGGGTACGCAGTATTTT
TRBV4-2	TRBJ2-5	-	-	CASSLGLEKANQETQYF	TGTGCCAGCAGCCTTGGGCTGGAGAAGGCAAACCAAGAGACCCAGTACTTC
TRBV28	TRBJ2-7	-	TRBD2	CASSRGTSGSRNEQYF	TGTGCCAGCAGTCGAGGGACTAGCGGGAGTCGGAACGAGCAGTACTTC
TRBV27	TRBJ2-1	-	TRBD1	CASSSDTGETSYNEQFF	TGTGCCAGCAGTTCAGACACAGGGGAAACCTCCTACAATGAGCAGTTCTTC
TRBV7-9	TRBJ2-5	-	-	CATLLRETQYF	TGTGCCACCCTACTTCGAGAGACCCAGTACTTC
TRBV25-1	TRBJ1-1	-	-	CASSESRGTEAFF	TGTGCCAGCAGTGAATCTCGTGGCACTGAAGCTTTCTTT
TRBV5-8	TRBJ2-2	-	-	CASSQTFRATELFF	TGTGCCAGCAGCCAAACTTTCCGGGCGACGGAGCTGTTTTTT
TRBV6-1	TRBJ2-7	-	TRBD1	CASSGRDRAPEQYF	TGTGCCAGCAGTGGCCGGGACAGGGCCCCCGAGCAGTACTTC
TRBV27	TRBJ2-7	-	TRBD1	CASSKLLTGVDEQYF	TGTGCTAGCAGTAAACTATTGACAGGGGTGGACGAGCAGTACTTC
TRBV7-9	TRBJ2-1	-	-	CASTNEQGKDEQFF	TGTGCCAGCACCAATGAACAGGGAAAGGATGAGCAGTTCTTC
TRBV29-1	TRBJ2-5	-	TRBD1	CSVEGIGTGVGETQYF	TGCAGCGTTGAAGGGATCGGGACAGGGGTTGGGGAGACCCAGTACTTC
TRBV6-1	TRBJ2-7	-	TRBD1	CASSEDRDRGRYEQYF	TGTGCCAGCAGTGAGGACCGGGACAGGGGGCGATACGAGCAGTACTTC
TRBV9	TRBJ2-3	-	TRBD2	CASTADGRATDTQYF	TGTGCCAGCACCGCGGACGGGAGGGCGACAGATACGCAGTATTTT
TRBV5-1	TRBJ2-2	-	-	CASSWQDGELFF	TGCGCCAGCAGTTGGCAGGACGGGGAGCTGTTTTTT
TRBV4-3	TRBJ2-1	-	TRBD1	CASSPSGTGENEQFF	TGCGCCAGCAGCCCCTCCGGGACAGGGGAAAATGAGCAGTTCTTC
TRBV7-3	TRBJ2-5	-	TRBD2	CASSWTSGEEETQYF	TGTGCCAGCAGCTGGACTAGCGGAGAAGAAGAGACCCAGTACTTC
TRBV11-2	TRBJ2-1	-	TRBD2	CASSQRDSYNEQFF	TGTGCCAGCAGCCAGCGGGACTCATACAATGAGCAGTTCTTC
TRBV28	TRBJ2-7	-	-	CASSPSEREQYF	TGTGCCAGCAGCCCCTCCGAGCGCGAGCAGTACTTC
TRBV6-1	TRBJ2-7	once	TRBD2	CASSEVGGVYEQYF	TGTGCCAGCAGTGAAGTGGGGGGGGTCTACGAGCAGTACTTC
TRBV7-8	TRBJ2-3	-	TRBD2	CASSWTSGSSDTQYF	TGTGCCAGCAGCTGGACTAGCGGGAGTTCAGATACGCAGTATTTT
TRBV11-2	TRBJ1-1	once	-	CASSFAGPEAFF	TGTGCCAGCAGCTTCGCCGGGCCTGAAGCTTTCTTT
TRBV7-9	TRBJ2-1	-	-	CASSMVGQGLNEQFF	TGTGCCAGCAGCATGGTGGGCCAGGGATTGAATGAGCAGTTCTTC
TRBV6-5	TRBJ2-2	-	TRBD2	CASSYGAGVSTGELFF	TGTGCCAGCAGTTACGGTGCGGGAGTTAGCACCGGGGAGCTGTTTTTT
TRBV4-1	TRBJ2-1	-	-	CASSLHNEQFF	TGCGCCAGCAGCCTGCACAATGAGCAGTTCTTC
TRBV4-3	TRBJ2-7	-	TRBD1	CASSQVTGANYEQYF	TGCGCCAGCAGCCAAGTGACAGGGGCGAACTACGAGCAGTACTTC
TRBV7-9	TRBJ2-7	once	-	CASSSDFYEQYF	TGTGCCAGCAGCTCCGATTTCTACGAGCAGTACTTC
TRBV27	TRBJ2-1	once	TRBD2	CASSFTGLAEDSSYNEQFF	TGTGCCAGCAGCTTCACGGGACTAGCGGAAGATAGCTCCTACAATGAGCAGTTCTTC
TRBV7-2	TRBJ2-7	few	-	CASSPFQGPKAYEQYF	TGTGCCAGCAGCCCCTTTCAAGGCCCCAAGGCCTACGAGCAGTACTTC
TRBV7-9	TRBJ2-7	-	-	CASSLGREVSYEQYF	TGTGCCAGCAGCTTAGGGCGGGAAGTCTCGTACGAGCAGTACTTC
TRBV11-2	TRBJ2-1	-	-	CASSFVLTDEQFF	TGTGCCAGCAGCTTTGTCCTAACAGATGAGCAGTTCTTC
TRBV27	TRBJ2-5	-	-	CASRTGYQETQYF	TGTGCCAGCAGGACGGGGTACCAAGAGACCCAGTACTTC
TRBV11-2	TRBJ2-7	-	-	CASSPPSSYEQYF	TGTGCCAGCAGCCCGCCGAGCTCCTACGAGCAGTACTTC
TRBV30	TRBJ2-3	once	-	CATGTENTDTQYF	TGTGCCACCGGGACTGAGAACACAGATACGCAGTATTTT
TRBV5-1	TRBJ2-5	-	TRBD2	CASSLGGTSGRAGQETQYF	TGCGCCAGCAGCTTGGGTGGGACTAGCGGGAGGGCCGGCCAAGAGACCCAGTACTTC
TRBV27	TRBJ2-7	-	-	CASSLGRQSYEQYF	TGTGCCAGCAGTTTAGGAAGACAGTCCTACGAGCAGTACTTC
TRBV9	TRBJ2-7	-	-	CASSVGPTTGRENYEQYF	TGTGCCAGCAGCGTAGGTCCTACGACAGGAAGAGAGAACTACGAGCAGTACTTC
TRBV27	TRBJ1-1	-	TRBD1	CASSFTGGGTEAFF	TGTGCCAGCAGTTTCACAGGGGGCGGCACTGAAGCTTTCTTT
TRBV5-6	TRBJ2-1	-	-	CASSLAQGLRTYNEQFF	TGTGCCAGCAGCTTGGCACAGGGTCTAAGAACCTACAATGAGCAGTTCTTC
TRBV28	TRBJ1-4	-	-	CASRHGQTNNEKLFF	TGTGCCAGCAGGCATGGACAGACTAATAATGAAAAACTGTTTTTT
TRBV4-1	TRBJ1-4	-	-	CASSQGDLREKLFF	TGCGCCAGCAGCCAAGGCGACTTAAGGGAAAAACTGTTTTTT
TRBV9	TRBJ2-7	-	-	CASSTTGSSYEQYF	TGTGCCAGCAGCACGACGGGGAGCTCCTACGAGCAGTACTTC